This TCR beta chain was identified during a study of early T cells in non-severe SARS-CoV-2 infection. The overall study: The input, bulk RNA from unsorted whole blood, was sequenced, and chains were unpaired.

This clonotype has only a few counts. The germline V gene encodes CDR1 SGHTS and CDR2 YDEGEE. The ends were cut back, 4 bases at V and 8 bases at J, with 24 bases in the middle. This CDR3 is built from 16 residues. TCRdb re-called the 5' RACE reads with MiXCR, one entry per CDR3 protein. Of tens of thousands of distinct CDR3 sequences in the sample, roughly 6.5% were seen once. V and J are TRBV5-8 and TRBJ1-2; D not certain. The receptor's source is an adult who was a healthcare worker with PCR-confirmed SARS-CoV-2 infection or an uninfected control (not recorded which). Here the sequenced sample was whole blood, taken at baseline. CDR3 sequence: CASSRVLDGGVGGYTF. DNA for the CDR3: TGTGCCAGCAGCCGGGTGCTCGACGGCGGTGTAGGCGGCTACACCTTC. Full variable domain (remainder filled in from reference TRBV5-8 and TRBJ1-2): EAGVTQSPTHLIKTRGQQATLRCSPISGHTSVYWYQQALGLGLQFLLWYDEGEERNRGNFPPRFSGRQFPNYSSELNVNALELEDSALYLCASSRVLDGGVGGYTFGSGTRLTVV.